This passage covers 29 T cell receptor beta chains from one sample sequenced in a study of Tregs in tolerant kidney transplant recipients. Produced via immunoSEQ multiplex PCR; TCRdb's table is partial and in-frame only. The sample includes 68,000 or so clones, 84% of them seen just once. Sequenced material: CD4+ T cells from blood. Receptor source: a human donor in good health.

The chain couples TRBV27 to TRBJ1-5; D unresolved. This CDR3 is 13 amino acids long. Trimming removed 8 bases from V and 0 bases from J, with 8 bases in between. From germline, CDR1 is MNHEY and CDR2 SMNVEV (reference sequence). The CDR3 loop reads CASASYSNQPQHF. The CDR3 DNA is TGTGCCAGCGCAAGCTATAGCAATCAGCCCCAGCATTTT.

This clone showed up just once. This rearrangement joins TRBV14 to TRBJ2-5, with TRBD1 identical over 9 bases. The CDR3 covers 15 residues. The V and J ends lost 1 base and 5 bases, in that order; junction bases with no gene match: 5. The germline V gene has CDR1 SGHDN and CDR2 FVKESK. In DNA form, the CDR3 reads TGTGCCAGCAGCCAAGCACAGGGGGCCGGGGAGACCCAGTACTTC. It codes for CASSQAQGAGETQYF.

This chain joins TRBV6-6 and TRBJ2-7, with TRBD1 matching over 8 bases. Unmatched junction bases numbered 9, after V lost 2 bases and J lost 6 bases. The CDR3 loop spans 15 amino acids. Germline V CDR1 and CDR2: MNHNY, SVGAGI (reference sequence). In nucleotides, the CDR3 is TGTGCCAGCAGTTACCCGGACAGGGTAATAGGCGAGCAGTACTTC. Translating gives CASSYPDRVIGEQYF.

The V gene is TRBV30, the J gene TRBJ1-3; D remains ambiguous. V lost 4 bases, J lost 4 bases, and 8 bases lay in between. This CDR3 has 12 amino acids. Germline V lookup: CDR1 GTSNPN, CDR2 SVGIG (reference sequence). DNA of the CDR3: TGTGCCTGGAACTCCGGGGGAAACACCATATATTTT. Translation gives CAWNSGGNTIYF.

The chain combines TRBV7-2 with TRBJ1-6; D is perhaps TRBD1 (5 bases). CDR1 is SGHTA, CDR2 FQGNSA, per germline. The CDR3 length is 14 residues. Trimming stripped 1 base from V and 7 bases from J, with 8 bases between. Here the CDR3 DNA reads TGTGCCAGCAGCTTAGGACAGCTGAATTCACCCCTCCACTTT. Residues: CASSLGQLNSPLHF.

V usage is TRBV12-5 and J usage is TRBJ2-7; no firm D call. CDR1 LGHNT and CDR2 FRNRAP come from the germline V gene. The CDR3 has 14 amino acids. Trimming removed 6 bases from V and 2 bases from J, with 14 bases in between. The CDR3 nucleotides are TGTGCTAGTGGACCTAACCGGTTCCCCTACGAGCAGTACTTC. This gives the protein CASGPNRFPYEQYF. The full variable domain, with the rest looked up from reference TRBV12-5 and TRBJ2-7, is DARVTQTPRHKVTEMGQEVTMRCQPILGHNTVFWYRQTMMQGLELLAYFRNRAPLDDSGMPKDRFSAEMPDATLATLKIQPSEPRDSAVYFCASGPNRFPYEQYFGPGTRLTVT.

This chain links TRBV9 with TRBJ2-1; 7 nucleotides line up with TRBD2. In germline, CDR1 is SGDLS, CDR2 YYNGEE. V gave up 1 base and J gave up 4 bases; unmatched junction bases: 8. The CDR3 consists of 16 residues. CDR3 sequence reads: CASSVIGGSGYNEQFF. In nucleotides, the CDR3 is TGTGCCAGCAGCGTAATCGGCGGGAGTGGGTACAATGAGCAGTTCTTC.

The table lists this clone with a few counts. V usage is TRBV4-1 and J usage is TRBJ2-3, with 13 bases identical to TRBD2. CDR1 is MGHRA, CDR2 YSYEKL, per germline. The CDR3 totals 17 residues. With 2 bases clipped from V and 1 base from J, the junction kept 3 bases outside the gene matches. CDR3 sequence reads: CASSQPTSGGRTDTQYF. Here the CDR3 DNA reads TGCGCCAGCAGCCAACCGACTAGCGGGGGGCGCACAGATACGCAGTATTTT.

The chain has TRBV29-1 and TRBJ2-1, with D possibly TRBD2 on 6 matching bases. Trimming removed 7 bases from V and 7 bases from J, with 23 bases in between. The CDR3 covers 15 residues. CDR1 and CDR2 (germline): SQVTM, ANQGSEA. CDR3 amino acids: CSGSLRLVFGNEQFF. The CDR3 coding sequence is TGCAGCGGTTCCCTCAGACTAGTCTTTGGAAATGAGCAGTTCTTC.

This chain joins TRBV7-2 and TRBJ2-7; D not certain. V was shortened by 5 bases and J by 3 bases, with 5 bases between the two germline ends. The CDR3 consists of 11 residues. Germline CDR1 and CDR2: SGHTA and FQGNSA. The CDR3 DNA reads as TGTGCCAGCAGCCATCTCTACGAGCAGTACTTC. Translating it yields CASSHLYEQYF.

This clone was found a few times. The rearrangement joins TRBV10-3 to TRBJ1-1; D not certain. CDR1 and CDR2 (germline): ENHRY, SYGVKD. Trimming cost V 4 bases and J 4 bases, with 13 bases left between them. This CDR3 comprises 14 residues. CDR3 sequence (DNA): TGTGCCATCAGTGTGGACGGAGGATCCACTGAAGCTTTCTTT. Protein product: CAISVDGGSTEAFF.

The chain joins TRBV19 to TRBJ1-1; D is possibly TRBD1 (6 bases). The CDR3 is 13 amino acids. The V gene lost 3 bases and the J gene lost 8 bases, with 13 bases spanning the gap. The germline CDR1 and CDR2 sequences are LNHDA and SQIVND (reference sequence). The CDR3: CASSIQQGKEAFF. The DNA for the CDR3 is TGTGCCAGTAGTATTCAGCAGGGGAAGGAAGCTTTCTTT.

V is TRBV10-3 and J is TRBJ2-3, with 8 bases lining up with TRBD2. Germline-derived CDR1 and CDR2 are ENHRY and SYGVKD. After removal of 6 bases from V and 6 bases from J, the junction contained 8 bases not matched to a gene. The CDR3 runs to 14 residues. CDR3 amino acids: CAISVAGSGDTQYF. The DNA of the CDR3 is TGTGCCATCAGCGTAGCGGGGAGCGGGGATACGCAGTATTTT.

This chain connects TRBV5-8 to TRBJ1-2, with D maybe TRBD1 (5 bases). The germline gives CDR1 SGHTS, CDR2 YDEGEE. Trimming took off 4 bases at V and 3 bases at J, with 16 bases between the two ends. The CDR3 is 15 amino acids. The CDR3 region is CASSRAGTPHYGYTF. CDR3 nucleotide sequence: TGTGCCAGCAGCCGGGCTGGGACCCCTCACTATGGCTACACCTTC.

The J gene is TRBJ1-1, the V gene TRBV5-1; D gene unclear. V was shortened by 0 bases and J by 1 base, with 7 bases between the two germline ends. CDR1 and CDR2 from the germline V gene are SGHRS and YFSETQ. The CDR3 sequence is 14 residues long. The chain's CDR3 is CASSLAGGNTEAFF. The CDR3 bases are TGCGCCAGCAGCTTGGCGGGTGGGAACACTGAAGCTTTCTTT.

V is TRBV6-5 and J is TRBJ2-3; D is undetermined. Germline lookup yields CDR1 MNHEY and CDR2 SVGAGI. V was trimmed by 0 bases and J by 8 bases, leaving 15 bases between them. The CDR3 is 15 residues long. CDR3 DNA: TGTGCCAGCAGTTACTCTGCGGTACAAGGTGGTACGCAGTATTTT. Its translation is CASSYSAVQGGTQYF.

The rearrangement links TRBV15 to TRBJ1-1; 9 bases map to TRBD1. This CDR3 comprises 14 residues. The trim removed 0 bases at V and 5 bases at J, leaving 1 base unmatched. CDR1 is LNHNV, CDR2 YYDKDF, per germline (reference sequence). The CDR3 protein is CATSREDRGTEAFF. The CDR3 DNA sequence: TGTGCCACCAGCAGAGAGGACAGGGGTACTGAAGCTTTCTTT.

This sequence joins TRBV6-6 and TRBJ2-7; possible D gene TRBD2, 6 bases. The CDR3 totals 14 residues. Trimming took off 2 bases at V and 1 base at J, with 9 bases between the two ends. The germline gives CDR1 MNHNY, CDR2 SVGAGI (reference sequence). This chain's CDR3 is CASSYTRGSYEQYF. CDR3 sequence (DNA): TGTGCCAGCAGTTACACACGGGGGTCCTACGAGCAGTACTTC.

The chain carries TRBV27 and TRBJ2-7; 8 bases align to TRBD2. The germline V gene encodes CDR1 MNHEY and CDR2 SMNVEV (reference sequence). With 7 bases clipped from V and 1 base from J, the junction kept 9 bases outside the gene matches. This CDR3 comprises 15 residues. CDR3 sequence reads: CASKNGGALSYEQYF. The CDR3 DNA reads TGTGCCAGCAAAAACGGGGGGGCCCTATCCTACGAGCAGTACTTC.

V is TRBV5-1 and J is TRBJ2-1, with TRBD2 matching over 7 bases. The CDR3 is made up of 15 amino acids. Losses at the gene ends were 0 bases for V and 7 bases for J; bases not matched to a gene: 7. Germline V gives CDR1 SGHRS, CDR2 YFSETQ. CDR3 nucleotides: TGCGCCAGCAGCTTGGGAGAGGGACTAAGAAATGAGCAGTTCTTC. It codes for CASSLGEGLRNEQFF. The full variable domain, its missing parts supplied by reference TRBV5-1 and TRBJ2-1, is KAGVTQTPRYLIKTRGQQVTLSCSPISGHRSVSWYQQTPGQGLQFLFEYFSETQRNKGNFPGRFSGRQFSNSRSEMNVSTLELGDSALYLCASSLGEGLRNEQFFGPGTRLTVL.

This clone was picked up a small number of times. The V gene is TRBV11-2, the J gene TRBJ1-1, with D uncertain. Germline V gene data show CDR1 as SGHAT and CDR2 as FQNNGV. The CDR3 runs to 14 residues. V was trimmed by 4 bases and J by 0 bases, leaving 9 bases between them. The CDR3 is CASSSWGLNTEAFF. The DNA for the CDR3 is TGTGCCAGCAGCTCCTGGGGATTGAACACTGAAGCTTTCTTT. The whole variable domain, filled in from reference TRBV11-2 and TRBJ1-1, reads EAGVAQSPRYKIIEKRQSVAFWCNPISGHATLYWYQQILGQGPKLLIQFQNNGVVDDSQLPKDRFSAERLKGVDSTLKIQPAKLEDSAVYLCASSSWGLNTEAFFGQGTRLTVV.

This chain uses TRBV18 with TRBJ2-5; D is undetermined. Trimming removed 2 bases at V and 2 bases at J, with 6 bases between. This CDR3 has 13 residues. CDR1 is KGHSH and CDR2 is LQKENI in the germline V gene. CDR3 sequence: CASSPSGQETQYF. The CDR3 coding sequence is TGTGCCAGCTCACCAAGTGGGCAAGAGACCCAGTACTTC.

The chain has TRBV6-5 and TRBJ1-5; the D gene is possibly TRBD1 (5 bases). The V end lost 6 bases, the J end lost 2 bases, and 11 bases lay between the germline ends. In germline, CDR1 is MNHEY, CDR2 SVGAGI. This CDR3 has 14 residues. The CDR3 here is CASRSGGGNQPQHF. The CDR3 nucleotides are TGTGCCAGCAGGTCCGGGGGGGGCAATCAGCCCCAGCATTTT.

The DNA for the CDR3 is TGTGCCAGCAGCTTATCTCGACTCAATGAAAAACTGTTTTTT. This sequence encodes CASSLSRLNEKLFF. This sequence joins TRBV7-9 and TRBJ1-4; no reliable D call. This CDR3 region has 14 residues. In germline, CDR1 is SEHNR, CDR2 FQNEAQ (reference sequence). Trimming cost V 2 bases and J 5 bases, with 9 bases left between them.

This chain uses TRBV4-1 with TRBJ2-1; TRBD1 is a possible D gene (5 bases). Per the germline V gene, CDR1 is MGHRA and CDR2 is YSYEKL. V lost 0 bases and J lost 2, with 14 bases in between. There are 17 residues in the CDR3. The chain's CDR3 is CASSQERGTFAYNEQFF. Written as DNA, the CDR3 is TGCGCCAGCAGCCAAGAAAGGGGTACTTTCGCCTACAATGAGCAGTTCTTC.

The V and J genes are TRBV29-1 and TRBJ2-5; possible D gene TRBD2, 6 bases. Per germline, CDR1 SQVTM and CDR2 ANQGSEA. V lost 7 bases and J 5 bases, leaving 14 bases between the germline ends. There are 12 residues in the CDR3. The CDR3 reads CSARVGGETQYF. The CDR3 DNA follows: TGCAGCGCCAGGGTTGGGGGGGAGACCCAGTACTTC.

This chain uses TRBV11-3 with TRBJ2-3; 7 positions match TRBD2. CDR3 length equals 16 residues. Trimming cost V 2 bases and J 1 base; bases outside gene matches: 6. Per the germline V gene, CDR1 is SGHNT and CDR2 is YENEEA. The CDR3 region has the DNA TGTGCCAGCAGCTTAAGGCGGACTAGAGGCACAGATACGCAGTATTTT. Translated, it gives CASSLRRTRGTDTQYF.

This chain connects TRBV4-1 to TRBJ2-3; 7 bases fit TRBD2. Germline CDR1 MGHRA, CDR2 YSYEKL. The V gene end was trimmed by 3 bases and the J gene end by 4 bases; junction bases not matched to a gene: 4. This CDR3 is built from 14 residues. As DNA, the CDR3 is TGCGCCAGCAGCCAGCCAGCGGGGCCAGATACGCAGTATTTT. The encoded protein is CASSQPAGPDTQYF.

This sequence joins TRBV11-2 and TRBJ2-7; the D is unclear. Trimming took off 1 base at V and 5 bases at J, with 3 bases between the two ends. The germline gives CDR1 SGHAT, CDR2 FQNNGV. This CDR3 contains 11 residues. CDR3 sequence: CASSLVDEQYF. In DNA, the CDR3 is TGTGCCAGCAGCTTAGTCGACGAGCAGTACTTC.